This T cell receptor beta chain stems from a study of tumor T cells in aggressive B-cell lymphoma. Germline V gene sequence: CDR1 KGHSH, CDR2 LQKENI. This CDR3 region has 16 residues. V was trimmed by 6 bases and J by 1 base, leaving 16 bases between them. Method: immunoSEQ multiplex PCR; TCRdb's copy keeps in-frame clones and lacks some. The sample has under 10,000 clones, approximately 83% seen once. Sequencing was performed on tumor tissue. This sequence joins TRBV18 and TRBJ2-1; D is uncertain. This sequence was found in an adult with diffuse large B cell lymphoma. CDR3 in DNA: TGTGCCAGCTCGCCCGCCCTAACGCGATCCTACAATGAGCAGTTCTTC. It yields the protein CASSPALTRSYNEQFF.